This is a list of T cell receptor beta chains from one sample in a study of chemoradiotherapy in HPV16-positive cancers. TCRdb keeps only in-frame clones here, not all; method: immunoSEQ multiplex PCR. In the table there are over 1,500 clones, over 75% of which are singletons. This specimen was tumor tissue, taken from a patient who underwent chemoradiotherapy. All receptors come from a human donor with HPV-associated anogenital cancer. CDR3s include the opening cysteine and the closing phenylalanine or tryptophan. The order of the fields is clone size, CDR3 length, V gene, D gene, J gene, CDR3 DNA, CDR3 protein. The D gene is left open where the match is weak. Some rows have no size entry. The others give once, few or many, or a class for an expanded clone.

>.|15|TRBV15|.|TRBJ2-3
TGTGCCACCAGCAGAGTAGGGGACGGCACAGATACGCAGTATTTT
CATSRVGDGTDTQYF
>.|10|TRBV19|.|TRBJ1-5
TGTGCCAGTAAGGGTCAGCCCCAGCATTTT
CASKGQPQHF
>.|16|TRBV4-3|TRBD2|TRBJ2-5
TGCGCCAGCAGCCAAGATCCCAGCGGGGGTGCGGAGACCCAGTACTTC
CASSQDPSGGAETQYF
>.|12|TRBV18|.|TRBJ1-1
TGTGCCAGCTCACCGTCGGCGGGCGACGCTTTCTTT
CASSPSAGDAFF
>.|14|TRBV1|.|TRBJ1-2
TGCACCAGCAGCCAAGGAAAAAGCTCACTCAACTACACCTTC
CTSSQGKSSLNYTF
>.|13|TRBV7-1|TRBD1|TRBJ1-1
TGTGCCAGCAGCCACAGGGGGGCGTCCGAAGCTTTCTTT
CASSHRGASEAFF
>.|13|TRBV28|TRBD1|TRBJ1-1
TGTGCCAGCAGGACGACAGGGGGCACTGAAGCTTTCTTT
CASRTTGGTEAFF
>.|16|TRBV6-1|TRBD2|TRBJ2-3
TGTGCCAGCAGTGAACCGAGCGGGGGGGGCACAGATACGCAGTATTTT
CASSEPSGGGTDTQYF
>.|13|TRBV19|TRBD1|TRBJ2-7
TGTGCCAGTACCGACAGGGGGCGCCCCGAGCAGTACTTC
CASTDRGRPEQYF
>once|11|TRBV6-6|.|TRBJ2-7
TGTGCCAGCAGTTACTCGAGAGAGCAGTACTTC
CASSYSREQYF
>few|15|TRBV4-1|.|TRBJ1-4
TGCGCCAGCAGCCAACCCAGGGCAACTAATGAAAAACTGTTTTTT
CASSQPRATNEKLFF